The 24 T cell receptor beta chains given below trace back to one sample, sequenced in a study of human T cells and chemical hapten exposure. Regarding time point: patch test 1, 2 weeks after DPC sensitization. Treatment defined: therapeutic diphenylcyclopropenone sensitization with weekly scalp DPC. TCRdb re-derived calls from the RACE reads in MiXCR, one entry per CDR3 protein. The repertoire holds 65,000 to 85,000 distinct CDR3 sequences, with about 9.4% as singletons. Sequencing used whole blood, obtained in connection with sensitization to the hapten diphenylcyclopropenone (DPC). The receptors were sampled from a woman aged 45 to 65 with alopecia areata. Some clones in this sample may be carry-over from other donors' samples.

This chain joins TRBV12-2 and TRBJ1-4. TRBV12-2 is tagged as a pseudogene. The CDR3 contains 19 residues. CDR3 loop: CASRLAPGEDHRANEKLFF. CDR3 DNA: TGTGCAAGTCGCTTAGCGCCGGGGGAGGACCACCGGGCTAATGAAAAACTGTTTTTT.

This clonotype came up many times. The gene calls are TRBV6-5 and TRBJ2-2, with 7 bases matching TRBD2. CDR3 length equals 15 residues. V lost 0 bases to trimming and J lost 6 bases; unmatched junction nucleotides: 4. From germline, CDR1 is MNHEY and CDR2 SVGAGI. CDR3 DNA: TGTGCCAGCAGTTACTCGGGAGGGTTCCCCGGGGAGCTGTTTTTT. Protein product: CASSYSGGFPGELFF.

This clonotype was detected only a few times. V gene TRBV12-3 or TRBV12-4 combines with J gene TRBJ1-1, with D unclear. The CDR3 loop spans 14 amino acids. With 5 bases removed from V and 0 bases from J, the gap between germline ends came to 10 bases. The CDR3 coding sequence is TGTGCCAGCAGTGGACTGATAATGAACACTGAAGCTTTCTTT. This translates into CASSGLIMNTEAFF.

The chain has TRBV7-2 and TRBJ2-1, with D perhaps matching TRBD1 or TRBD2 (5 bases each). The V gene's germline CDR1 is SGHTA and CDR2 FQGNSA. V was cut by 0 bases and J by 9 bases, with 15 bases left in between. The CDR3 has 15 amino acids. The CDR3 here is CASSLAGPIRGEQFF. CDR3 bases: TGTGCCAGCAGCTTAGCGGGACCTATCCGGGGTGAGCAGTTCTTC.

The chain uses TRBV4-2 and TRBJ2-1; a weak D match, TRBD2 (5 bases). This CDR3 is built from 16 residues. In germline, CDR1 is LGHNA, CDR2 YNFKEQ. Between the trimmed V and J ends, which lost 1 base and 0 bases, there was a span of 10 bases. The CDR3 protein is CASSQGAGISYNEQFF. The CDR3 DNA follows: TGTGCCAGCAGCCAAGGTGCCGGGATCTCCTACAATGAGCAGTTCTTC.

This clonotype was recorded a few times. CDR3 region: CASNEPNTGELFF. In DNA form, the CDR3 reads TGTGCCAGCAACGAACCGAACACCGGGGAGCTGTTTTTT. The chain carries TRBV3-1 and TRBJ2-2; D ambiguous. V was trimmed by 7 bases and J by 0 bases, leaving 6 bases between them. The CDR3 runs 13 residues. Germline V gene data show CDR1 as LGHDT and CDR2 as YNNKEL (reference sequence). Using reference TRBV3-1 and TRBJ2-2 for the parts outside the CDR3, the full variable domain is DTAVSQTPKYLVTQMGNDKSIKCEQNLGHDTMYWYKQDSKKFLKIMFSYNNKELIINETVPNRFSPKSPDKAHLNLHINSLELGDSAVYFCASNEPNTGELFFGEGSRLTVL.

This clonotype occurred a few times. V is TRBV2 and J is TRBJ2-7; D gene unclear. Looked up from germline, CDR1 is SNHLY and CDR2 is FYNNEI. This CDR3 comprises 14 residues. V gave up 6 bases and J gave up 1 base, with 13 bases separating them. CDR3 bases: TGTGCCAGCAGGAAAGAACTTTATTCCTACGAGCAGTACTTC. This gives the protein CASRKELYSYEQYF.

This clonotype has ten or more counts. The J gene is TRBJ2-2, the V gene TRBV7-9; D may match TRBD1 or TRBD2 (5 bases each). Germline CDR1 SEHNR, CDR2 FQNEAQ (reference sequence). Deletions cut 8 bases from V and 4 bases from J, with 14 bases between. This CDR3 contains 14 residues. Here the CDR3 reads CASRRESRTGELFF. DNA of the CDR3: TGTGCCAGCCGCAGGGAGAGCCGCACCGGGGAGCTGTTTTTT.

This clonotype was picked up a small number of times. The chain combines TRBV30 with TRBJ2-2; D possibly uses TRBD1 or TRBD2 (5 bases each). This CDR3 is built from 14 residues. The germline CDR1 and CDR2 sequences are GTSNPN and SVGIG (reference sequence). Trimming left V 1 base short and J 6 bases short, with 12 bases between. CDR3 nucleotides: TGTGCCTGGAGTGCCCCGAGGGGCTCCGGGGAGCTGTTTTTT. Residues: CAWSAPRGSGELFF.

In its sample, this clonotype was seen many times. The J gene is TRBJ1-1, the V gene TRBV14, with TRBD1 matching over 7 bases. The CDR3 totals 15 residues. The V gene end was trimmed by 2 bases and the J gene end by 4 bases; junction bases not matched to a gene: 7. In germline, CDR1 is SGHDN, CDR2 FVKESK. CDR3: CASSQLRGPGTEAFF. The CDR3 nucleotides read TGTGCCAGCAGCCAATTGAGGGGGCCGGGCACTGAAGCTTTCTTT.

At least ten counts were recorded for this clonotype. The rearrangement uses TRBV27 and TRBJ2-7; 7 nucleotides align to TRBD2. This CDR3 has 14 amino acids. Per germline, CDR1 MNHEY and CDR2 SMNVEV (reference sequence). V gave up 5 bases and J gave up 2 bases; unmatched junction bases: 6. The DNA for the CDR3 is TGTGCCAGCAGTCCGCCGGGACTACCCTACGAGCAGTACTTC. Translation gives CASSPPGLPYEQYF.

This clonotype has more than one count but fewer than ten. This chain joins TRBV11-1 and TRBJ2-6; D is unresolved. Trimming removed 3 bases at V and 0 bases at J, with 9 bases between. CDR1 SGHAT and CDR2 FQDESV come from the germline V gene (reference sequence). This CDR3 has 16 amino acids. DNA of the CDR3: TGTGCCAGCAGCTTCTCTTTTTACTCTGGGGCCAACGTCCTGACTTTC. This translates into CASSFSFYSGANVLTF.

This clonotype appeared a single time. This clone may be a read error of a much larger clone one base away. The chain joins TRBV5-4 to TRBJ2-1, with a possible D match to TRBD1 (6 bases). The CDR3 loop spans 15 amino acids. Germline values: CDR1 SGHNT, CDR2 YYREEE (reference sequence). CDR3 residues: CANSLRQGSYNEQFF. The CDR3 nucleotides read TGTGCCAACAGCTTGAGGCAGGGGTCCTACAATGAGCAGTTCTTC.

This clonotype was observed a few times. This chain links TRBV3-1 with TRBJ2-1; the D is unclear. CDR3 size: 13 residues. V dropped 4 bases and J dropped 6 bases, with 10 bases sitting between them. CDR1 and CDR2 (germline): LGHDT, YNNKEL (reference sequence). CDR3 bases: TGTGCCAGCAGCCCCCTACCTTCCAATGAGCAGTTCTTC. Its translation is CASSPLPSNEQFF.

Only a few counts were recorded for this clonotype. This chain uses TRBV2 with TRBJ1-5, with 9 bases lining up with TRBD1. The length of the CDR3 is 16 residues. Unmatched junction bases numbered 7, after V lost 3 bases and J lost 4 bases. Germline CDR1 reads SNHLY; CDR2 reads FYNNEI. The CDR3 loop is CASSESGTGPNQPQHF. CDR3 coding DNA: TGTGCCAGCAGTGAGTCCGGGACAGGGCCTAATCAGCCCCAGCATTTT.

This rearrangement joins TRBV12-3 or TRBV12-4 to TRBJ2-7; no reliable D call. CDR3 size: 13 residues. V lost 4 bases and J 7 bases, leaving 14 bases between the germline ends. CDR3 coding DNA: TGTGCCAGCAGTTCCATCCCCCTGGGGGAGCAGTACTTC. It specifies CASSSIPLGEQYF.

This chain uses TRBV3-1 with TRBJ1-1; maybe TRBD1 (6 bases). CDR3 length: 14 amino acids. Trimming left V 2 bases short and J 1 base short, with 8 bases between. Germline values: CDR1 LGHDT, CDR2 YNNKEL (reference sequence). CDR3 nucleotide sequence: TGTGCCAGCAGCCAAAGGGGGTCGAACACTGAAGCTTTCTTT. It yields the protein CASSQRGSNTEAFF.

J is TRBJ1-2 and V is TRBV29-1, with D possibly matching TRBD1 (6 bases). This CDR3 region has 13 residues. Germline CDR1 SQVTM, CDR2 ANQGSEA. V dropped 6 bases and J dropped 0 bases, with 11 bases sitting between them. This CDR3 is CSVGRTANYGYTF. The CDR3, as DNA: TGCAGCGTGGGGCGGACAGCTAACTATGGCTACACCTTC. The full variable domain, rest sourced from reference TRBV29-1 and TRBJ1-2, is SAVISQKPSRDICQRGTSLTIQCQVDSQVTMMFWYRQQPGQSLTLIATANQGSEATYESGFVIDKFPISRPNLTFSTLTVSNMSPEDSSIYLCSVGRTANYGYTFGSGTRLTVV.

The gene calls are TRBV6-5 and TRBJ1-5, with D possibly matching TRBD1 (6 bases). V was cut by 0 bases and J by 1 base, with 7 bases left in between. This CDR3 spans 15 amino acids. The germline V gene has CDR1 MNHEY and CDR2 SVGAGI. The CDR3 protein is CASSYSDRSNQPQHF. CDR3 nucleotides: TGTGCCAGCAGTTACTCTGACAGGAGCAATCAGCCCCAGCATTTT.

Concerning this clonotype: At one boundary the junction diverges from the germline segment, which might be a read error. The rearrangement uses TRBV9 and TRBJ2-2; TRBD2 agrees at 7 bases. This CDR3 comprises 15 residues. Germline assignment: CDR1 SGDLS and CDR2 YYNGEE. As DNA, the CDR3 is TGTGTCAGCAGCGTAGGAGGGAGGGCCACCGGGGAGCTGTTTTTT. Translation: CVSSVGGRATGELFF.

This clonotype was detected a few times. The chain recombines TRBV7-3 with TRBJ2-3, with D maybe TRBD2 (6 bases). V was clipped by 2 bases and J by 0 bases, with 12 bases between them. Germline CDR1 SGHTA, CDR2 FQGTGA. CDR3 length equals 16 residues. The CDR3 DNA sequence: TGTGCCAGCAGCTTACGCTTGCGGGGTAGCACAGATACGCAGTATTTT. This encodes CASSLRLRGSTDTQYF.

This clonotype was detected ten times or more. This rearrangement joins TRBV10-3 to TRBJ1-4, with 8 positions matching TRBD1. The ends lost 0 bases at V and 8 bases at J; junction bases unmatched: 5. The CDR3 totals 15 residues. Germline CDR1 is ENHRY and CDR2 is SYGVKD. Written as DNA, the CDR3 is TGTGCCATCAGTGAGTCCGGGACAGGATCCGAAAAACTGTTTTTT. Protein sequence: CAISESGTGSEKLFF.

In its sample, this clonotype was seen a few times. This rearrangement joins TRBV10-2 to TRBJ2-2, with D possibly being TRBD1 or TRBD2 (5 bases each). The CDR3 has 14 residues. CDR1 is WSHSY and CDR2 is SAAADI in the germline V gene. V was shortened by 6 bases and J by 3 bases, with 11 bases between the two germline ends. CDR3 DNA sequence: TGCGCCAGCAGGATGAGGGGCTACACCGGGGAGCTGTTTTTT. Its protein product is CASRMRGYTGELFF.

This clonotype was recorded many times. This chain links TRBV29-1 with TRBJ1-5; 9 bases line up with TRBD1. J gave up 6 bases and V 7 bases, and 10 bases lay outside the gene matches. Looked up from germline, CDR1 is SQVTM and CDR2 is ANQGSEA. CDR3 size: 14 residues. CDR3 amino acids: CSAVIQGAAQPQHF. In DNA, the CDR3 is TGCAGCGCCGTTATACAGGGGGCAGCTCAGCCCCAGCATTTT.